This TCR beta chain was identified during a study of long-term antiretroviral therapy in people with HIV. The wider study: There is a gap of about a decade between the earliest samples and the later 2015 immediate-ART recommendation.

Comments on this clone: Its antigen is unknown.

Germline lookup yields CDR1 LGHNA and CDR2 YSLEER. The J segment lost 4 bases and the V segment lost 0 bases, leaving 5 bases of the junction unmatched. This CDR3 is 16 amino acids long. With survey level as its setting, the immunoSEQ assay was v3.0. Target depth was 40,000-50,000 T-cell genomes per sample. Here immunoSEQ multiplex PCR was the method, and the copy in TCRdb shows in-frame clones only, minus some. The data contain some 1,800 clones, roughly 88% of them seen just once; the ten biggest clones take up about 3.8%. Overall study findings and caveats: In samples taken after ART, diversity increased but remained below transplant donor control levels. It was observed that HIV repertoires exhibited narrower CDR3 length ranges than controls.

The sequenced sample was unsorted PBMCs, obtained 0.7 years after starting antiretroviral therapy. The gene calls are TRBV4-3 and TRBJ2-1; 8 bases align to TRBD2. This TCR derives from a woman between 45 and 65 years old with HIV. CDR3 region: CASSQDPTGGYNEQFF. Written as DNA, the CDR3 is TGCGCCAGCAGCCAAGACCCAACGGGGGGGTACAATGAGCAGTTCTTC.